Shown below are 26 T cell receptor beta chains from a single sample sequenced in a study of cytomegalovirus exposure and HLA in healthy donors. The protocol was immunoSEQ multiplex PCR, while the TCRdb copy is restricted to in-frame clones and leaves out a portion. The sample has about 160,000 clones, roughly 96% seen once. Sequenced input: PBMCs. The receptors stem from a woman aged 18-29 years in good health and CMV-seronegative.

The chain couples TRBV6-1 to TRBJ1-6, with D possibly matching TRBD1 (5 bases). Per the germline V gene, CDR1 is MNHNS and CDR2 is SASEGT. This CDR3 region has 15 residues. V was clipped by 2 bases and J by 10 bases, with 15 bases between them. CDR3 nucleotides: TGTGCCAGCAGTGAAACCCAGGGAGGAAGATCACCCCTCCACTTT. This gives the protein CASSETQGGRSPLHF.

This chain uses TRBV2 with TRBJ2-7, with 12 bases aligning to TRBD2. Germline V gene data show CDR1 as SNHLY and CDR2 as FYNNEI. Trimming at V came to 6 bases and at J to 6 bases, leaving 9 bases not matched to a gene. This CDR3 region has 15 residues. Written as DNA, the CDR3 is TGTGCCAGCAGAGTGACTAGCGGGGGATCTCCCGAGCAGTACTTC. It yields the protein CASRVTSGGSPEQYF.

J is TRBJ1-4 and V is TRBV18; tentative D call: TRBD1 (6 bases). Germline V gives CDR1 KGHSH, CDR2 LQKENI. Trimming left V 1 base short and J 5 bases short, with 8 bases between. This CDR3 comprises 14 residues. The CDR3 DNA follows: TGTGCCAGCTCACCACGGACAGACAATGAAAAACTGTTTTTT. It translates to CASSPRTDNEKLFF.

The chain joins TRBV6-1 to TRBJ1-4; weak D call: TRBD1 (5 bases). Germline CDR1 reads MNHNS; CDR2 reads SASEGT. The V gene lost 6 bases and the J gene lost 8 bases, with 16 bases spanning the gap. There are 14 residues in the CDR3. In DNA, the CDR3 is TGTGCCAGCAGCCCCCGGCCAGGGTGGGAAAAACTGTTTTTT. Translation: CASSPRPGWEKLFF.

The CDR3: CDTSVGINYEQYF. CDR3 bases: TGTGACACCAGCGTTGGCATTAACTACGAGCAGTACTTC. The gene calls are TRBV11-3 and TRBJ2-7; D call uncertain. The CDR3 spans 13 residues. The germline gives CDR1 SGHNT, CDR2 YENEEA.

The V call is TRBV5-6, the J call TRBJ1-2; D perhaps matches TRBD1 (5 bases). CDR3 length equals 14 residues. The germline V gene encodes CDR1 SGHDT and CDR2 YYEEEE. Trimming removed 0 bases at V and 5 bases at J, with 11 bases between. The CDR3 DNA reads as TGTGCCAGCAGCTTGGGGCAGGGCCGATATGGCTACACCTTC. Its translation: CASSLGQGRYGYTF.

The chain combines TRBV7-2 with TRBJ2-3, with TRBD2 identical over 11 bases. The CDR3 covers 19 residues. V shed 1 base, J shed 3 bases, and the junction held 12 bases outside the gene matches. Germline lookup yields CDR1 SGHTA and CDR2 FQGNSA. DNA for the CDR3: TGTGCCAGCAGCTTAGTCCCTAGCGGGGGGCTAGGTTGGACAGATACGCAGTATTTT. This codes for CASSLVPSGGLGWTDTQYF.

The CDR3 nucleotides read TGTGCCAGTAGTATAGATCCCAGCGGGGGGCCCTACAATGAGCAGTTCTTC. Encoded protein: CASSIDPSGGPYNEQFF. This chain links TRBV19 with TRBJ2-1; 9 bases line up with TRBD2. CDR1 and CDR2 (germline): LNHDA, SQIVND (reference sequence). There are 17 residues in the CDR3. V lost 0 bases, J lost 2 bases, and 5 bases stayed unmatched.

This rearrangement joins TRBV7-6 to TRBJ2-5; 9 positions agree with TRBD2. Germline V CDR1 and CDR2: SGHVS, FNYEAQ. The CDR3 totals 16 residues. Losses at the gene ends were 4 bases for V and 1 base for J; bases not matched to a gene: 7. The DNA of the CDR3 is TGTGCCAGCAGCTCCCCCCTAGCGGGGACCCAAGAGACCCAGTACTTC. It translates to CASSSPLAGTQETQYF.

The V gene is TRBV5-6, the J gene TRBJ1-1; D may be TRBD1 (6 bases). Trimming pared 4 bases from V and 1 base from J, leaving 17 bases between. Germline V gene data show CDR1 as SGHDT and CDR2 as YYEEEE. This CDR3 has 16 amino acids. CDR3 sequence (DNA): TGTGCCAGCAGCGTTATGCTGAGGGGGTCGAACACTGAAGCTTTCTTT. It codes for CASSVMLRGSNTEAFF.

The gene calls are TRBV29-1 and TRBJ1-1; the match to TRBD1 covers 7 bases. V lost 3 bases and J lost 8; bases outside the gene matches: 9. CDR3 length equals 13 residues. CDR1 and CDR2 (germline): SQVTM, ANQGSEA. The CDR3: CSVENSGTEEAFF. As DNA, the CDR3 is TGCAGCGTTGAGAATTCCGGGACAGAAGAAGCTTTCTTT.

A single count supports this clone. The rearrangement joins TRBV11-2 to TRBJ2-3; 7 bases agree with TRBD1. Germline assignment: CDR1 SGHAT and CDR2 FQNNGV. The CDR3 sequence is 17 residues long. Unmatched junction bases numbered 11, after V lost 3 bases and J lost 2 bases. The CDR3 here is CASSFHTKTGNTDTQYF. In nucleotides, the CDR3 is TGTGCCAGCAGCTTCCACACTAAGACAGGGAACACAGATACGCAGTATTTT.

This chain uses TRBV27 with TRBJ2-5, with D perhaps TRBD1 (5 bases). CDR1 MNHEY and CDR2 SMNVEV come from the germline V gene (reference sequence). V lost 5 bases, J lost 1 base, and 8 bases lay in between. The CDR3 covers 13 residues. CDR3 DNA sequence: TGTGCCAGCAGTCCCCAGGGCCAAGAGACCCAGTACTTC. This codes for CASSPQGQETQYF.

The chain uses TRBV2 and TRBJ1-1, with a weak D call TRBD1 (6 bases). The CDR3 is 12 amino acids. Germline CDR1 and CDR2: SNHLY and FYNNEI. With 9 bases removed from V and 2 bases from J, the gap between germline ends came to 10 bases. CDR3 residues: CASTGPNTEAFF. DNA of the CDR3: TGTGCCAGTACAGGGCCCAACACTGAAGCTTTCTTT.

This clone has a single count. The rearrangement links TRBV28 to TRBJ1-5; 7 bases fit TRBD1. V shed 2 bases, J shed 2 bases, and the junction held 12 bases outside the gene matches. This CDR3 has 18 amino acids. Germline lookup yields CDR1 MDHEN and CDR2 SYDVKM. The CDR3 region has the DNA TGTGCCAGCAGTTTAGAGTATCAAGGACAGGATCGCAATCAGCCCCAGCATTTT. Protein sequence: CASSLEYQGQDRNQPQHF.

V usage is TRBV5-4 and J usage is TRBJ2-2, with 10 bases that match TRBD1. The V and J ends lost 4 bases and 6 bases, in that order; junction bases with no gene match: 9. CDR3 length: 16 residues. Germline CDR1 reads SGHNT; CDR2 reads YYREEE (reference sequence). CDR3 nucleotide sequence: TGTGCCAGCAGCCCCGGCGGGACAGGGGCAGCCGGGGAGCTGTTTTTT. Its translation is CASSPGGTGAAGELFF.

The CDR3 region has the DNA TGTGCCAGCATTCGGTCAGGGGGTAACACTGAAGCTTTCTTT. This codes for CASIRSGGNTEAFF. This chain uses TRBV6-5 with TRBJ1-1, with 7 bases fitting TRBD1. Germline V lookup: CDR1 MNHEY, CDR2 SVGAGI. J gave up 2 bases and V 7 bases, and 7 bases lay outside the gene matches. This CDR3 comprises 14 residues.

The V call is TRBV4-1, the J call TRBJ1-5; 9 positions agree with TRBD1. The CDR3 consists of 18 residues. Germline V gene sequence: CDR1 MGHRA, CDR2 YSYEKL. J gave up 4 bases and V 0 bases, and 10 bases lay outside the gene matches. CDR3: CASSQDSGTGFWNQPQHF. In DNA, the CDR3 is TGCGCCAGCAGCCAAGATTCCGGGACAGGGTTTTGGAATCAGCCCCAGCATTTT.

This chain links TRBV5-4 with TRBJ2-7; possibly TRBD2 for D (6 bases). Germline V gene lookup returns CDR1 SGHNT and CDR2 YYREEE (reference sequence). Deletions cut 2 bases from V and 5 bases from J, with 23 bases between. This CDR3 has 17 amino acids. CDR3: CASSLPGLAGSLHEQYF. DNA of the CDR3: TGTGCCAGCAGCTTACCGGGTCTGGCGGGGTCTCTGCACGAGCAGTACTTC.

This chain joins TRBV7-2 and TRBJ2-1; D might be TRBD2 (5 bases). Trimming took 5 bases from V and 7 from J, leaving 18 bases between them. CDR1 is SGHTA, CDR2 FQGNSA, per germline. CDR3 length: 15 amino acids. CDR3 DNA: TGTGCCAGCAGCCCCACGATTGTCCGAGGGAATGAGCAGTTCTTC. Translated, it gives CASSPTIVRGNEQFF.

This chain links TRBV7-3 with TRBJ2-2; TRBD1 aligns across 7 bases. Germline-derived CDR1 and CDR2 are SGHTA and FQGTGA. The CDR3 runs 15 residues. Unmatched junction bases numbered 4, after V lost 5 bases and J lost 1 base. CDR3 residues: CASSPDRLNTGELFF. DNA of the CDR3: TGTGCCAGCAGCCCGGACAGGTTGAACACCGGGGAGCTGTTTTTT.

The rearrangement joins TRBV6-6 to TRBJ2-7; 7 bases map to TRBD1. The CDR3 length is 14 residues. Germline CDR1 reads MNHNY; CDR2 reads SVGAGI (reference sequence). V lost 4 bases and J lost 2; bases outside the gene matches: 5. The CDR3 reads CASSLQGSPYEQYF. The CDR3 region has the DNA TGTGCCAGCAGTTTACAGGGGTCCCCCTACGAGCAGTACTTC.

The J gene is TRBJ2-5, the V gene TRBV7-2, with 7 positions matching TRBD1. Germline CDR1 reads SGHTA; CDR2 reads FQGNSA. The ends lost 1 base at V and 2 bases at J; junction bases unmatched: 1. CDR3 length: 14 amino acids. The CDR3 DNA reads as TGTGCCAGCAGCTTAGGACAGGGACAAGAGACCCAGTACTTC. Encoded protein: CASSLGQGQETQYF.

DNA for the CDR3: TGCGCCAGCAGCTCTCAGGGGGCGCAGGGAAACACCATATATTTT. This translates into CASSSQGAQGNTIYF. This sequence joins TRBV5-1 and TRBJ1-3; 8 bases align to TRBD1. The CDR3 totals 15 residues. The ends lost 3 bases at V and 4 bases at J; junction bases unmatched: 6. CDR1 SGHRS and CDR2 YFSETQ come from the germline V gene.

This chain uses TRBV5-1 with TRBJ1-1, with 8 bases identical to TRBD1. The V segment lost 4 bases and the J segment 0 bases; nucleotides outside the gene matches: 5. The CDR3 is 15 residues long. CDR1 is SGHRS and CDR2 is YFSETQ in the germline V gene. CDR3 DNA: TGCGCCAGCAGCGGGGGGACAGGAATGAACACTGAAGCTTTCTTT. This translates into CASSGGTGMNTEAFF.

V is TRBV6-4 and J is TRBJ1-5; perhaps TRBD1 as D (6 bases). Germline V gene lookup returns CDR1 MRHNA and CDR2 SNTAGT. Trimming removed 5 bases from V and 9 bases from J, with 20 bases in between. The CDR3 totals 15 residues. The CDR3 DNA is TGTGCCAGCAGTAGGACAGCAAACGACGTAGGGCCCCAGCATTTT. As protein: CASSRTANDVGPQHF.